This T cell receptor beta chain stems from a study of T cell clusters in autoimmune cytopenias. The CDR3 runs 15 residues. TRB amplification used 200 to 250 ng of peripheral blood genomic DNA. TRB rearrangements were amplified by touch-down multiplex PCR with mixed TRB-A/B primers. TCRdb re-called the multiplex PCR reads and shows each CDR3 protein once, DNA omitted. The listing records 7,000 or so distinct CDR3 sequences. These data also formed part of another study, on T cell repertoires in aging, cancer and after chemotherapy. Turning to that study: Loss of evenness, beyond lost richness, contributed to age-related TCR diversity decline in cancer patients.

Sequenced material: peripheral blood. The TCR originated in a human donor in good health. This sequence joins TRBV12-3 or TRBV12-4 and TRBJ2-2; the TCRdb D gene call, TRBD1, has no DNA to confirm it. The CDR3: CASSIWTGGVGELFF.